These 15 T cell receptor beta chains share one sample of origin, sequenced in a study of cytomegalovirus exposure and HLA in healthy donors. Researchers ran the PCR with 60 Vbeta and 13 Jbeta primers. The method was immunoSEQ multiplex PCR; TCRdb's version includes in-frame clones alone and lacks a portion of them. The table has 90,000 to 120,000 clones, more than 65% seen once; the top ten hold 3.5% to 5%. The sequencing sample was made of PBMCs. These receptor sequences come from a male donor in good health and CMV-seronegative.

V usage is TRBV27 and J usage is TRBJ1-2; no clear D gene. The CDR3 has 13 amino acids. Germline V CDR1 and CDR2: MNHEY, SMNVEV (reference sequence). V lost 5 bases to trimming and J lost 4 bases, with 11 bases between them. The CDR3 nucleotides read TGTGCCAGCAGTAGGACTCTTACCTATGGCTACACCTTC. It yields the protein CASSRTLTYGYTF.

CDR3 residues: CASRGTGGRVKGNTIYF. The CDR3 DNA sequence: TGTGCCAGCAGAGGGACAGGGGGACGAGTAAAAGGAAACACCATATATTTT. This rearrangement joins TRBV27 to TRBJ1-3; 11 bases match TRBD1. Germline lookup yields CDR1 MNHEY and CDR2 SMNVEV (reference sequence). The CDR3 consists of 17 residues. J was trimmed by 4 bases and V by 6 bases; bases with no gene match: 11.

The chain uses TRBV11-2 and TRBJ2-5, with TRBD1 identical over 12 bases. The DNA end lines up better with TRBJ2-7; the J call may be wrong. The V gene's germline CDR1 is SGHAT and CDR2 FQNNGV. The CDR3 sequence is 16 residues long. The CDR3 loop reads CASSLGWDRGHAEQYF. The DNA for the CDR3 is TGTGCCAGCAGCTTGGGGTGGGACAGGGGGCACGCCGAGCAGTACTTC.

V is TRBV2 and J is TRBJ1-3; D gene unclear. CDR1 and CDR2 (germline): SNHLY, FYNNEI. Trimming stripped 6 bases from V and 1 base from J, with 4 bases between. CDR3 length: 12 residues. In DNA form, the CDR3 reads TGTGCCAGCAGATATTCTGGAAACACCATATATTTT. Amino acids: CASRYSGNTIYF.

The genes are TRBV6-6 and TRBJ2-1; possible D gene TRBD1, 8 bases. V lost 6 bases to trimming and J lost 9 bases, with 12 bases between them. This CDR3 spans 12 amino acids. The germline gives CDR1 MNHNY, CDR2 SVGAGI (reference sequence). The CDR3 nucleotides read TGTGCCAGCAGACAGGGGGAGGGTGAGCAGTTCTTC. It yields the protein CASRQGEGEQFF.

The chain is built from TRBV6-5 and TRBJ2-2; 9 nucleotides align to TRBD2. Trimming took 6 bases from V and 8 from J; bases not matched to a gene: 10. CDR1 MNHEY and CDR2 SVGAGI come from the germline V gene. CDR3 size: 15 residues. The CDR3 sequence is CASSRGRALPGELFF. The DNA of the CDR3 is TGTGCCAGCAGCCGCGGGAGGGCCTTACCAGGGGAGCTGTTTTTT.

The chain is built from TRBV7-6 and TRBJ2-5, with D perhaps matching TRBD2 (6 bases). The J call could be wrong; TRBJ2-7 is a better fit for the DNA end. CDR1 is SGHVS, CDR2 FNYEAQ, per germline. The CDR3 contains 13 residues. CDR3 nucleotides: TGTGCCAGCAGCTTGGCGGGAACCTACGAGCAGTACTTC. Translated: CASSLAGTYEQYF.

This clone was recorded only once. The chain recombines TRBV19 with TRBJ2-2; D ambiguous. The length of the CDR3 is 13 residues. Germline assignment: CDR1 LNHDA and CDR2 SQIVND (reference sequence). V dropped 8 bases and J dropped 0 bases, with 7 bases sitting between them. CDR3 sequence reads: CASFQANTGELFF. The DNA for the CDR3 is TGTGCCAGTTTCCAGGCGAACACCGGGGAGCTGTTTTTT. Variable domain in full (rest from reference TRBV19 and TRBJ2-2): DGGITQSPKYLFRKEGQNVTLSCEQNLNHDAMYWYRQDPGQGLRLIYYSQIVNDFQKGDIAEGYSVSREKKESFPLTVTSAQKNPTAFYLCASFQANTGELFFGEGSRLTVL.

A single count supports this clone. The chain joins TRBV15 to TRBJ2-3; D might be TRBD2 (5 bases). The CDR3 covers 14 residues. The germline V gene has CDR1 LNHNV and CDR2 YYDKDF (reference sequence). V lost 1 base, J lost 4 bases, and 9 bases lay in between. CDR3 residues: CATSRGGGPDTQYF. The CDR3 DNA reads as TGTGCCACCAGCAGAGGCGGAGGACCAGATACGCAGTATTTT.

This chain joins TRBV5-6 and TRBJ1-2; 10 bases are a match to TRBD1. V gave up 3 bases and J gave up 2 bases; unmatched junction bases: 4. In germline, CDR1 is SGHDT, CDR2 YYEEEE. This CDR3 has 15 amino acids. CDR3 nucleotide sequence: TGTGCCAGCAGCTCGAAGGGACAGGGGAACTATGGCTACACCTTC. Residues: CASSSKGQGNYGYTF.

The rearrangement uses TRBV7-2 and TRBJ2-4; a weak D match, TRBD2 (6 bases). This CDR3 comprises 16 residues. V gave up 3 bases and J gave up 6 bases, with 18 bases separating them. The germline V gene has CDR1 SGHTA and CDR2 FQGNSA. The CDR3 DNA sequence: TGTGCCAGCAGCTTCGGGAGAGCCCAGGCCCTAAACATTCAGTACTTC. It yields the protein CASSFGRAQALNIQYF.

The chain links TRBV27 to TRBJ2-5; D is possibly TRBD2 (5 bases). Germline V gene sequence: CDR1 MNHEY, CDR2 SMNVEV (reference sequence). The V gene lost 4 bases and the J gene lost 1 base, with 16 bases spanning the gap. The CDR3 extends over 16 amino acids. The DNA for the CDR3 is TGTGCCAGCAGTTCCCGACTAACCTCGCGCCAAGAGACCCAGTACTTC. This gives the protein CASSSRLTSRQETQYF.

J is TRBJ2-7 and V is TRBV4-1, with 7 bases matching TRBD2. The CDR3 has 14 residues. Germline loops: CDR1 MGHRA, CDR2 YSYEKL. V dropped 0 bases and J dropped 7; count of bases not matched to a gene: 6. The CDR3 DNA sequence: TGCGCCAGCAGCCAAGATCGCCGGGGGGAGGAGCAGTACTTC. The encoded protein is CASSQDRRGEEQYF.

The chain links TRBV5-1 to TRBJ2-3; 11 bases align to TRBD2. V gave up 0 bases and J gave up 4 bases; unmatched junction bases: 1. The germline V gene encodes CDR1 SGHRS and CDR2 YFSETQ. The length of the CDR3 is 15 residues. CDR3 sequence (DNA): TGCGCCAGCAGCTTGGTAGCGGGAGGGCCAGATACGCAGTATTTT. Its translation: CASSLVAGGPDTQYF.

V gene TRBV2 combines with J gene TRBJ2-1, with D maybe TRBD2 (6 bases). V was shortened by 2 bases and J by 0 bases, with 14 bases between the two germline ends. CDR1 and CDR2 from the germline V gene are SNHLY and FYNNEI. The CDR3 contains 17 residues. The chain's CDR3 is CASSERGGIGSYNEQFF. Written as DNA, the CDR3 is TGTGCCAGCAGTGAAAGGGGCGGGATCGGCTCCTACAATGAGCAGTTCTTC.